Sequencing of this T cell receptor beta chain was carried out in a study of blood T cell repertoires in COVID-19. For the study at large: Collection of acute and convalescent COVID-19 samples took place in the United States, Italy and Spain. PBMCs, B-cell-depleted T cells, or T cells provided the cDNA or gDNA that made up the material.

Looked up from germline, CDR1 is LGHNA and CDR2 is YSLEER. This CDR3 contains 16 residues. The V gene end was trimmed by 1 base and the J gene end by 6 bases; junction bases not matched to a gene: 10. This clone was observed a few times. Authors' data handling: Reference gene primer amplification in the assay estimated nucleated cell counts. Using immunoSEQ multiplex PCR, the repertoire was profiled, and TCRdb retains in-frame clones only, with some absent. Clonal size and the V and J genes are those of that table, whereas D and trimming came from the DNA. In the table there are approximately 280,000 clones, 70% to 90% of which are singletons.

J is TRBJ1-2 and V is TRBV4-3, with 8 nucleotides matching TRBD1. The sequenced material came from peripheral blood. The clonotype comes from a man between 50 and 59 years old with active or convalescent COVID-19. CDR3 DNA sequence: TGCGCCAGCAGCCAAGTTTCAGGGACAGGAGCAGATGGCTACACCTTC. Residues: CASSQVSGTGADGYTF.